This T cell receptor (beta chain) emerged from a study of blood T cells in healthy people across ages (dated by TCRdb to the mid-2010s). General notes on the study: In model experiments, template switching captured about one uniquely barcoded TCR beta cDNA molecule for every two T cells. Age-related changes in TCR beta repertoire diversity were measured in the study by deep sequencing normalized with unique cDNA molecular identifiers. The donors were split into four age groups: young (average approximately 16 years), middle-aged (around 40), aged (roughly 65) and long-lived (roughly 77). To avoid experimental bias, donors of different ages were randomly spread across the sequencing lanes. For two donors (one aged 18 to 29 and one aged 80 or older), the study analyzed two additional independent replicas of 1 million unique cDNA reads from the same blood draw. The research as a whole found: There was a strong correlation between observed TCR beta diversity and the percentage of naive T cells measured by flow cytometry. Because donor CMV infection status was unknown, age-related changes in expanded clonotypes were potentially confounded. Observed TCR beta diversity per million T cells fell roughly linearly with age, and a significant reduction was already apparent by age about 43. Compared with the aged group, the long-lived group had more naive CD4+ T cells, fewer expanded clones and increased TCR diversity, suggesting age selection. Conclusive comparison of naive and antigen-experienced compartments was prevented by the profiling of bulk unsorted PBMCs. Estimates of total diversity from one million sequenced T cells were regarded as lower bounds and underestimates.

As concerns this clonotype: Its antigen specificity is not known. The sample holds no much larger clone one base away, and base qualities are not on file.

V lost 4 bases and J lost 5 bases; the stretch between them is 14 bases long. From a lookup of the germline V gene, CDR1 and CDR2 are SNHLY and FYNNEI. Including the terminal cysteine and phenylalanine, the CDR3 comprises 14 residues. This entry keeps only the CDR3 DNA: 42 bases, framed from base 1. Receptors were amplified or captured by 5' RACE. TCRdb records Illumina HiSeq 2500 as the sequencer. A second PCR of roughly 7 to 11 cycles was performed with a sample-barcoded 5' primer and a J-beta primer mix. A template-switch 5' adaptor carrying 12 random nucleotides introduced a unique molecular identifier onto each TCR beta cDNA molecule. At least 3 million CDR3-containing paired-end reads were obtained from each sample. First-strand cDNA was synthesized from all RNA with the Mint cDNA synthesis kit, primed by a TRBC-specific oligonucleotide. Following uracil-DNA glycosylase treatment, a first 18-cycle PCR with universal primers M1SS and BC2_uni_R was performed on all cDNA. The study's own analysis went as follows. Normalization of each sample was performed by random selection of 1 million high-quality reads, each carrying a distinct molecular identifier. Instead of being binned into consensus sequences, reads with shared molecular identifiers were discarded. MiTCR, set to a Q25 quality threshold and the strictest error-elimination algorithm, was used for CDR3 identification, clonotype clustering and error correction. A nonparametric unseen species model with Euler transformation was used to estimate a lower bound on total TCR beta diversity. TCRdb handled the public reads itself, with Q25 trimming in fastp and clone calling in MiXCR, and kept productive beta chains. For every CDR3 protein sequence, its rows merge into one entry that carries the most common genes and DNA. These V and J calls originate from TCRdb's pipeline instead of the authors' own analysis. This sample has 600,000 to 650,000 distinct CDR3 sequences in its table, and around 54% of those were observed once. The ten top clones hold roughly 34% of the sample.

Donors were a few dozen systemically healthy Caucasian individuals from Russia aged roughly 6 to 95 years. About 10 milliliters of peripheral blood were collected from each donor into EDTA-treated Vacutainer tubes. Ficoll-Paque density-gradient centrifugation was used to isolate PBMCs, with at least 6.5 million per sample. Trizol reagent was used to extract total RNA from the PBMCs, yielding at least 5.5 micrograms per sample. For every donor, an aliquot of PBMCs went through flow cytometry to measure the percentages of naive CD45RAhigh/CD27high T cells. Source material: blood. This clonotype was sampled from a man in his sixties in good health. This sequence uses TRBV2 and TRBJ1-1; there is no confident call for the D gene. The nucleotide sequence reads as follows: TGTGCCAGCAGTGCTTACAAGGTACGAACTGAAGCTTTCTTT. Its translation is CASSAYKVRTEAFF. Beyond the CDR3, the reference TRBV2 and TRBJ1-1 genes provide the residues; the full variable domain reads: EPEVTQTPSHQVTQMGQEVILRCVPISNHLYFYWYRQILGQKVEFLVSFYNNEISEKSEIFDDQFSVERPDGSNFTLKIRSTKLEDSAMYFCASSAYKVRTEAFFGQGTRLTVV.